This T cell receptor beta chain was captured in a study of PD-1 blockade in classical Hodgkin lymphoma. Findings and caveats of the study: There was a significant rise in CD4+ TCR diversity by C4D1, with no such rise for CD8+. As was reported, newly diagnosed patients showed lower baseline TCR diversity than healthy donors did. Exclusion was applied to patients who started nivolumab under 1 year after ASCT. Complete responders showed a baseline diversity that resembled the diversity of newly diagnosed patients.

The V gene's germline CDR1 is LGHNA and CDR2 YNFKEQ. The CDR3 length is 15 residues. V was pared by 2 bases and J by 2 bases, with 4 bases of the junction left unmatched. All patients experienced relapse after autologous stem cell transplantation, and brentuximab vedotin exposure was variable. Libraries were prepared by immunoSEQ multiplex PCR; TCRdb keeps only in-frame clonotypes and omits some of them. The table includes approximately 65,000 clones, approximately 89% detected once. In the case of this clone: Its cognate antigen is unknown.

The specimen comprised peripheral blood mononuclear cells (PBMCs), sampled at baseline. This TCR was recovered from a human donor with classical Hodgkin lymphoma. This sequence joins TRBV4-2 and TRBJ1-2; the match to TRBD1 covers 8 bases. The CDR3 region is CASSQIDRGNYGYTF. The DNA of the CDR3 is TGTGCCAGCAGCCAAATAGACAGGGGCAACTATGGCTACACCTTC.